The 10 T cell receptor beta chains below all came from one sample that was sequenced in a study of blood T cell repertoires in COVID-19. Method: immunoSEQ multiplex PCR; TCRdb's copy keeps in-frame clones and lacks some. The sample shows about 270,000 clones, approximately 86% of them seen only once. The specimen sequenced was PBMCs or T cells enriched from blood (not recorded which). Source of these receptors: a young woman who had recovered from COVID-19.

The chain employs TRBV29-1 and TRBJ2-1; 9 bases line up with TRBD1. The V gene's germline CDR1 is SQVTM and CDR2 ANQGSEA. J was trimmed by 4 bases and V by 1 base; bases with no gene match: 8. The CDR3 is made up of 16 amino acids. The CDR3 DNA is TGCAGCGTTGAAGGATTTACAGGGGGCCAATACAATGAGCAGTTCTTC. It translates to CSVEGFTGGQYNEQFF.

V usage is TRBV5-1 and J usage is TRBJ2-7; the D gene is possibly TRBD1 (7 bases). V lost 4 bases, J lost 2 bases, and 16 bases lay in between. The CDR3 totals 15 residues. Germline V CDR1 and CDR2: SGHRS, YFSETQ. The CDR3 protein is CASSAEGQGAYEQYF. CDR3 sequence (DNA): TGCGCCAGCAGCGCGGAGGGGCAGGGGGCCTACGAGCAGTACTTC.

This chain uses TRBV13 with TRBJ2-7; D is unresolved. The CDR3 consists of 12 residues. V lost 5 bases, J lost 0 bases, and 5 bases lay in between. The germline V gene has CDR1 PRHDT and CDR2 FYEKMQ (reference sequence). The CDR3 spells CASSVSSYEQYF. The CDR3 DNA reads as TGTGCCAGCAGCGTGAGCTCCTACGAGCAGTACTTC.

Remarks on this clone: Distinct nucleotide sequences in the sample also encode this CDR3. The V gene is TRBV5-4, the J gene TRBJ2-5; 10 nucleotides line up with TRBD1. The CDR3 covers 14 residues. Unmatched junction bases numbered 4, after V lost 5 bases and J lost 3 bases. Germline CDR1 reads SGHNT; CDR2 reads YYREEE (reference sequence). As DNA, the CDR3 is TGTGCCAGCAGTCTAGGGACAGGGGAAGAGACCCAGTACTTC. Amino acids: CASSLGTGEETQYF. Filled out from reference TRBV5-4 and TRBJ2-5, the complete variable domain reads ETGVTQSPTHLIKTRGQQVTLRCSSQSGHNTVSWYQQALGQGPQFIFQYYREEENGRGNFPPRFSGLQFPNYSSELNVNALELDDSALYLCASSLGTGEETQYFGPGTRLLVL.

The chain is built from TRBV7-8 and TRBJ2-1; 7 bases are shared with TRBD2. The CDR3 is 15 residues long. Germline CDR1 reads SGHVS; CDR2 reads FQNEAQ. V was clipped by 5 bases and J by 1 base; unmatched bases: 5. For the CDR3, the DNA is TGTGCCAGCAGCCTAGGACTAGGTTCCTACAATGAGCAGTTCTTC. Protein sequence: CASSLGLGSYNEQFF.

V and J are TRBV4-2 and TRBJ2-5; D not certain. This CDR3 contains 16 residues. Trimming pared 1 base from V and 0 bases from J, leaving 12 bases between. Germline V gives CDR1 LGHNA, CDR2 YNFKEQ. This CDR3 reads CASSQVLAAYQETQYF. CDR3 sequence (DNA): TGTGCCAGCAGCCAAGTCCTGGCGGCATACCAAGAGACCCAGTACTTC.

The chain joins TRBV29-1 to TRBJ2-7; D gene unclear. The CDR3 totals 11 residues. CDR1 and CDR2 from the germline V gene are SQVTM and ANQGSEA. V lost 3 bases to trimming and J lost 3 bases, with 6 bases between them. The CDR3 DNA follows: TGCAGCGTTGATTACGGCTACGAGCAGTACTTC. Protein sequence: CSVDYGYEQYF.

The table lists this clone with a count of one. This sequence joins TRBV10-1 and TRBJ2-7; D is ambiguous. CDR1 is WNHNN, CDR2 SYGVQD, per germline (reference sequence). Trimming took 8 bases from V and 0 from J, leaving 8 bases between them. This CDR3 region has 12 residues. The CDR3 spells CASGRDSYEQYF. The CDR3 region has the DNA TGCGCCAGCGGTCGAGACTCCTACGAGCAGTACTTC.

The chain employs TRBV6-1 and TRBJ2-4; unclear D gene. Germline CDR1 and CDR2: MNHNS and SASEGT. This CDR3 has 17 amino acids. Trimming removed 0 bases from V and 0 bases from J, with 12 bases in between. The CDR3 DNA reads TGTGCCAGCAGTGAAGCTGACTTTATGGTAGCCAAAAACATTCAGTACTTC. Translating it yields CASSEADFMVAKNIQYF.

The gene calls are TRBV30 and TRBJ2-1; D is uncertain. CDR1 GTSNPN and CDR2 SVGIG come from the germline V gene (reference sequence). The CDR3 sequence is 13 residues long. V dropped 2 bases and J dropped 1 base, with 6 bases sitting between them. The DNA of the CDR3 is TGTGCCTGGAGTTCTAGATCCTACAATGAGCAGTTCTTC. Translating it yields CAWSSRSYNEQFF. Full variable domain (outside the CDR3, taken from reference TRBV30 and TRBJ2-1): SQTIHQWPATLVQPVGSPLSLECTVEGTSNPNLYWYRQAAGRGLQLLFYSVGIGQISSEVPQNLSASRPQDRQFILSSKKLLLSDSGFYLCAWSSRSYNEQFFGPGTRLTVL.